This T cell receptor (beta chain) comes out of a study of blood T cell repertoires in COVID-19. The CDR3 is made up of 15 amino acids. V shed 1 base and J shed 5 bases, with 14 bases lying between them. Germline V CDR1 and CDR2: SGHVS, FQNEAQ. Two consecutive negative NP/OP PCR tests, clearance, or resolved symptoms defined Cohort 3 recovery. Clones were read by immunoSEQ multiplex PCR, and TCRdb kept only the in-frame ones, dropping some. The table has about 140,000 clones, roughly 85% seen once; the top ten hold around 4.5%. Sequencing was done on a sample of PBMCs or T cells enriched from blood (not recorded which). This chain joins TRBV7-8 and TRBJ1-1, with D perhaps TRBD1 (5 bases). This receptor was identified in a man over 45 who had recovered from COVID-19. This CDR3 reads CASSLGSQGGTEAFF. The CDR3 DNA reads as TGTGCCAGCAGCTTAGGATCGCAGGGAGGGACTGAAGCTTTCTTT.